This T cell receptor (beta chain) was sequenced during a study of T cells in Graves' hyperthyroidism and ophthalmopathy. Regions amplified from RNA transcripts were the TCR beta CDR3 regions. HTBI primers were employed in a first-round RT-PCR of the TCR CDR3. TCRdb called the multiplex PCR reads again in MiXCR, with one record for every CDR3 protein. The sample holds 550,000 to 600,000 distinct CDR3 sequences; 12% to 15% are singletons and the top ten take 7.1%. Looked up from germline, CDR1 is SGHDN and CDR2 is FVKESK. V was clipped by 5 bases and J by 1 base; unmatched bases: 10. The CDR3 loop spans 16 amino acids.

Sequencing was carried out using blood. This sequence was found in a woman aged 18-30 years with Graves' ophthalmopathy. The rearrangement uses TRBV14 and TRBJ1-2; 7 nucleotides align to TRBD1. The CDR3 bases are TGTGCCAGCAGCTCCGACAGGGCGATCTATAACTATGGCTACACCTTC. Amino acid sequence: CASSSDRAIYNYGYTF.